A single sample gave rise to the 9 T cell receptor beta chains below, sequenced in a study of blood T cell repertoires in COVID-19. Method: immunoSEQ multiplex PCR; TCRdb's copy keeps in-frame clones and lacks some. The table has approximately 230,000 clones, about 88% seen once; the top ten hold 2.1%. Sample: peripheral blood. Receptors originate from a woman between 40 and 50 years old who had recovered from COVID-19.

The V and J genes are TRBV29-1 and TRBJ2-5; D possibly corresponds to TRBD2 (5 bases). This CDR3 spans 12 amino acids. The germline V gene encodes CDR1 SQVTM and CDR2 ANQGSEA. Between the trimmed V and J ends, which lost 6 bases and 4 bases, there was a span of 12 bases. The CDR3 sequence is CSVAGVSETQYF. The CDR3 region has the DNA TGCAGCGTGGCCGGGGTCTCAGAGACCCAGTACTTC.

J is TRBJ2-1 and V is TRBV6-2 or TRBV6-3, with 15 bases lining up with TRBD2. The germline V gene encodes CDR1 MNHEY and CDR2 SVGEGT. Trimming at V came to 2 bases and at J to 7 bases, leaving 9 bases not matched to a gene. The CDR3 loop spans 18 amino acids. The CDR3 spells CASSYRPGLAGGSNEQFF. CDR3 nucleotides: TGTGCCAGCAGTTACCGACCCGGACTAGCGGGGGGGAGTAATGAGCAGTTCTTC.

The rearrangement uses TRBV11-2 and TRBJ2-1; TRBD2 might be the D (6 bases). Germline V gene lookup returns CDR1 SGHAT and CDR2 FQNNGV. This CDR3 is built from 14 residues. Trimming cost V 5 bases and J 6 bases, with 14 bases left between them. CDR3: CASSQGGRANEQFF. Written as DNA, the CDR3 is TGTGCCAGCAGCCAGGGAGGACGGGCCAATGAGCAGTTCTTC.

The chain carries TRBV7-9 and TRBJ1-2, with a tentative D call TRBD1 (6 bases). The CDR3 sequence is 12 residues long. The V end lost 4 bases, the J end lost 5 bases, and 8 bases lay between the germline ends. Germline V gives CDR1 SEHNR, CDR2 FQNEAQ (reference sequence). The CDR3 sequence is CASSSQGYGYTF. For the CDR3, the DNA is TGTGCCAGCAGCTCGCAGGGGTATGGCTACACCTTC.

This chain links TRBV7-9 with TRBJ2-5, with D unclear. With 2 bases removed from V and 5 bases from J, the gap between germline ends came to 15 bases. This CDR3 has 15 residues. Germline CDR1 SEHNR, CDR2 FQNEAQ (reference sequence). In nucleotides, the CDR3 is TGTGCCAGCAGCTTATTTATTAGTGATAAGGAGACCCAGTACTTC. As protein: CASSLFISDKETQYF. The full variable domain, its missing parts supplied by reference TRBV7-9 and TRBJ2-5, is DTGVSQNPRHKITKRGQNVTFRCDPISEHNRLYWYRQTLGQGPEFLTYFQNEAQLEKSRLLSDRFSAERPKGSFSTLEIQRTEQGDSAMYLCASSLFISDKETQYFGPGTRLLVL.

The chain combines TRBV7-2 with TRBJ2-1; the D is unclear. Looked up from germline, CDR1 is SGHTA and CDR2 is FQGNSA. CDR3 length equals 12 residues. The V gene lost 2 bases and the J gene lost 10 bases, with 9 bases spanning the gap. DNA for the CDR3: TGTGCCAGCAGCTTAATAGCATACGAGCAGTTCTTC. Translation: CASSLIAYEQFF.

CDR3 sequence: CASSLTGSSYNEQFF. CDR3 in DNA: TGTGCCAGCAGCTTAACAGGGAGCTCCTACAATGAGCAGTTCTTC. The rearrangement links TRBV7-3 to TRBJ2-1, with a possible D match to TRBD2 (5 bases). CDR1 and CDR2 (germline): SGHTA, FQGTGA. V was trimmed by 0 bases and J by 0 bases, leaving 6 bases between them. The CDR3 covers 15 residues.

CDR3 sequence (DNA): TGTGCCAGCAGCTTAGTCCAGGGGGCTGACGAGCAGTACTTC. This sequence encodes CASSLVQGADEQYF. The chain is built from TRBV7-6 and TRBJ2-7; 8 nucleotides align to TRBD1. Germline V CDR1 and CDR2: SGHVS, FNYEAQ. J lost 5 bases, V lost 1 base, and 4 bases had no gene match. This CDR3 is built from 14 residues.

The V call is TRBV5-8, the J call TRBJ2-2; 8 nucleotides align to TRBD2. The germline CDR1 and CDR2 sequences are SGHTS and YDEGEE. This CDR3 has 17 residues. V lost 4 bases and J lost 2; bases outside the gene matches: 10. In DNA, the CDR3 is TGTGCCAGCAGCCTAAAAGCGGGGGCCTTAAACACCGGGGAGCTGTTTTTT. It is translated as CASSLKAGALNTGELFF.